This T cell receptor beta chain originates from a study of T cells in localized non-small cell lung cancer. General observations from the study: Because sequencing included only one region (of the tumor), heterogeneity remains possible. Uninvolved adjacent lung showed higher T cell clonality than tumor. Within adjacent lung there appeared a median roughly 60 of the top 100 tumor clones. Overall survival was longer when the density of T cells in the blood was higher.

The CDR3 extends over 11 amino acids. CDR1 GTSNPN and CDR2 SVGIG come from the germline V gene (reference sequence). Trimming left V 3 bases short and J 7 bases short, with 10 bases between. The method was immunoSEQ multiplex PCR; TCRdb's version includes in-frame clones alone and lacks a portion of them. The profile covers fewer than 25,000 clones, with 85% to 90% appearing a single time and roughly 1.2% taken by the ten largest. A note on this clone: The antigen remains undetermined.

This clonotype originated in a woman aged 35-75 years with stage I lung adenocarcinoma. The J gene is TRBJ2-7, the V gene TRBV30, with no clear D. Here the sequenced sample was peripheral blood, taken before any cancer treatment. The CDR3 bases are TGTGCCTGGAGCGGGTTAGGGGAGCAGTACTTC. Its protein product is CAWSGLGEQYF.